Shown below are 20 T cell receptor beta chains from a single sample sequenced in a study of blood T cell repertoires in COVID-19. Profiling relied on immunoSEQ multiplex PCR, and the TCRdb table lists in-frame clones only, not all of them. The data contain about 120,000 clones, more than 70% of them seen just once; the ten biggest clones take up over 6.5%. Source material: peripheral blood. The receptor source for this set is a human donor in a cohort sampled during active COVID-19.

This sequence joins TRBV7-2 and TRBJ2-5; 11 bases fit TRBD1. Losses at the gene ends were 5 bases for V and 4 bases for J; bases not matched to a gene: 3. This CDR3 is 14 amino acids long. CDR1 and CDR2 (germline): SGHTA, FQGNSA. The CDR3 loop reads CASSLDRGRETQYF. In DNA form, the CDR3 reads TGTGCCAGCAGCCTGGACAGGGGGCGAGAGACCCAGTACTTC.

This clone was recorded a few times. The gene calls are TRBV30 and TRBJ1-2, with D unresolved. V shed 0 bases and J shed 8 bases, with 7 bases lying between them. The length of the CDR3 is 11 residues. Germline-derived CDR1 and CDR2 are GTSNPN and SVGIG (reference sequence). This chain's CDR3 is CAWSVAAGYTF. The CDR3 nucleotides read TGTGCCTGGAGTGTCGCAGCGGGCTACACCTTC.

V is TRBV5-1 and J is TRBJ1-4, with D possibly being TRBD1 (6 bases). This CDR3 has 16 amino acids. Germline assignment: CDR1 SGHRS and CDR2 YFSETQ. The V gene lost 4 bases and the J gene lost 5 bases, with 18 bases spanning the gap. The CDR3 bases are TGCGCCAGCAGCAGGGGGGGCCTAAAAATAAATGAAAAACTGTTTTTT. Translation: CASSRGGLKINEKLFF.

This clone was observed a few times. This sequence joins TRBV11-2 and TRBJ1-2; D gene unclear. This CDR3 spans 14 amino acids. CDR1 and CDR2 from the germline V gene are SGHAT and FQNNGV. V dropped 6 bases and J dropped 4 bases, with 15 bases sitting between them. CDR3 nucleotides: TGTGCCAGCAGACCGCATACAGACATCTATGGCTACACCTTC. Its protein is CASRPHTDIYGYTF.

The CDR3 here is CASSPGTAVGTGELFF. The CDR3 bases are TGTGCCAGCTCACCGGGGACTGCCGTTGGGACCGGGGAGCTGTTTTTT. This rearrangement joins TRBV18 to TRBJ2-2; D may be TRBD2 (6 bases). The germline V gene has CDR1 KGHSH and CDR2 LQKENI. The ends were cut back, 3 bases at V and 5 bases at J, with 16 bases in the middle. The CDR3 runs 16 residues.

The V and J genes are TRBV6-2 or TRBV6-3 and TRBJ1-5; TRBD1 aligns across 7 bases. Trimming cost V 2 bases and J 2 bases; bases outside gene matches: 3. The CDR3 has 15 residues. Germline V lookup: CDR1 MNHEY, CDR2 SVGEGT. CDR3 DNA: TGTGCCAGCAGTTACGCAGGGGGTGGCAATCAGCCCCAGCATTTT. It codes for CASSYAGGGNQPQHF.

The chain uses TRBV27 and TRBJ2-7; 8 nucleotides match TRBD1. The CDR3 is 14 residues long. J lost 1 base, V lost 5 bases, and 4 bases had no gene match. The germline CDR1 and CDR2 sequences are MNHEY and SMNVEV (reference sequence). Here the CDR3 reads CASSPRTGSYEQYF. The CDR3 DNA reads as TGTGCCAGCAGTCCCCGGACAGGGTCCTACGAGCAGTACTTC.

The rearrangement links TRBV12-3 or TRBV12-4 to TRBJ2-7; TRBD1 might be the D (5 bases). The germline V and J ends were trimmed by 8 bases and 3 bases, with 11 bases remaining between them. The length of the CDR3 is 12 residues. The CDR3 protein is CASGAGYYEQYF. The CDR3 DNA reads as TGTGCCAGCGGGGCAGGTTACTACGAGCAGTACTTC.

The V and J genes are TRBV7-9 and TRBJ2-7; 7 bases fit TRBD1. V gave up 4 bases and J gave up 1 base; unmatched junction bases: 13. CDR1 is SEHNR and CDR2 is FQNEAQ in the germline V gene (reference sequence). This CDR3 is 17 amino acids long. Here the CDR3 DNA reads TGTGCCAGCAGCTCACCCTCGACAGGGCCAGGATCCTACGAGCAGTACTTC. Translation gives CASSSPSTGPGSYEQYF. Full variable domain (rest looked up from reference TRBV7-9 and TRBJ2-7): DTGVSQNPRHKITKRGQNVTFRCDPISEHNRLYWYRQTLGQGPEFLTYFQNEAQLEKSRLLSDRFSAERPKGSFSTLEIQRTEQGDSAMYLCASSSPSTGPGSYEQYFGPGTRLTVT.

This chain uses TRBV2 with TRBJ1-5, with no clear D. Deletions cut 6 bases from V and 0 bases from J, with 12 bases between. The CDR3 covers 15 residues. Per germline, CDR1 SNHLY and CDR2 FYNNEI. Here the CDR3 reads CASRETINSNQPQHF. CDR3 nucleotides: TGTGCCAGCAGGGAGACCATTAATAGCAATCAGCCCCAGCATTTT.

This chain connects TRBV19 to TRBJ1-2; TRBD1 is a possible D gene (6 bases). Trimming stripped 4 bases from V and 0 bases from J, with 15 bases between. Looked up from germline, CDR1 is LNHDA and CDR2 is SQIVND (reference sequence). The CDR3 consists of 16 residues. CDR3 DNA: TGTGCCAGTAGTACCGGACAGACAAGAACTAACTATGGCTACACCTTC. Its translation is CASSTGQTRTNYGYTF.

As DNA, the CDR3 is TGTGCCACCAGTGACAAAACACCCGATCGGGGGGAGGACATTCAGTACTTC. Amino acids: CATSDKTPDRGEDIQYF. J is TRBJ2-4 and V is TRBV24-1, with TRBD2 matching over 7 bases. Losses at the gene ends were 4 bases for V and 8 bases for J; bases not matched to a gene: 16. The CDR3 loop spans 17 amino acids. Germline loops: CDR1 KGHDR, CDR2 SFDVKD.

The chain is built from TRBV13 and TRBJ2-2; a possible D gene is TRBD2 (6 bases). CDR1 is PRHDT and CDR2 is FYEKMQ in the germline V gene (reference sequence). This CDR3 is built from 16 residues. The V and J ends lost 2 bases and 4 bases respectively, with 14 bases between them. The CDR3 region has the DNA TGTGCCAGCAGCTTAAGGCGGGGATCAATCACCGGGGAGCTGTTTTTT. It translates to CASSLRRGSITGELFF. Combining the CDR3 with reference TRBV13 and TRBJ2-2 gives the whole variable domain AAGVIQSPRHLIKEKRETATLKCYPIPRHDTVYWYQQGPGQDPQFLISFYEKMQSDKGSIPDRFSAQQFSDYHSELNMSSLELGDSALYFCASSLRRGSITGELFFGEGSRLTVL.

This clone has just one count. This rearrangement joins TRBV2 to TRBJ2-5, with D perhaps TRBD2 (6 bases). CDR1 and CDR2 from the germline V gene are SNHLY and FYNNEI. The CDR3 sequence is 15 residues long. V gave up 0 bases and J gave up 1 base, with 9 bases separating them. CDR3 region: CASSEARGVQETQYF. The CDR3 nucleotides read TGTGCCAGCAGTGAAGCGCGGGGAGTCCAAGAGACCCAGTACTTC.

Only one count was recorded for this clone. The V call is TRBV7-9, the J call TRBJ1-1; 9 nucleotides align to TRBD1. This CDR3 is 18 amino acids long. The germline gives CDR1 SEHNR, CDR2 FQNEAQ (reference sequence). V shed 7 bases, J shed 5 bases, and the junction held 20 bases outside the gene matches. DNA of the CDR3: TGTGCCAGCACCAATCCGCGGGAACAGGGGGCAAGCGGGACTGAAGCTTTCTTT. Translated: CASTNPREQGASGTEAFF.

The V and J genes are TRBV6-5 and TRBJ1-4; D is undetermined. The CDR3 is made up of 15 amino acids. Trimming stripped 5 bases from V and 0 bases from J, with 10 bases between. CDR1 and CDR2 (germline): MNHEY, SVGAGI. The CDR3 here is CASSQAGATNEKLFF. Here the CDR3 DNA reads TGTGCCAGCAGTCAGGCGGGTGCAACTAATGAAAAACTGTTTTTT.

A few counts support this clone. The chain's CDR3 is CASSLSQSSYNEQFF. The CDR3 nucleotides are TGTGCCAGCAGCTTAAGCCAAAGCTCCTACAATGAGCAGTTCTTC. The rearrangement links TRBV11-2 to TRBJ2-1; D is unclear. CDR1 SGHAT and CDR2 FQNNGV come from the germline V gene. Trimming stripped 2 bases from V and 0 bases from J, with 8 bases between. The CDR3 is 15 amino acids.

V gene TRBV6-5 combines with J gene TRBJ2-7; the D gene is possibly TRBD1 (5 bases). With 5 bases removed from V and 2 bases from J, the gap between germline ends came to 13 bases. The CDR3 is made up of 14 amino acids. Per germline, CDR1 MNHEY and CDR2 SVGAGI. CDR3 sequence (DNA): TGTGCCAGCAGTCTCTACCAGGGAACCTACGAGCAGTACTTC. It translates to CASSLYQGTYEQYF.

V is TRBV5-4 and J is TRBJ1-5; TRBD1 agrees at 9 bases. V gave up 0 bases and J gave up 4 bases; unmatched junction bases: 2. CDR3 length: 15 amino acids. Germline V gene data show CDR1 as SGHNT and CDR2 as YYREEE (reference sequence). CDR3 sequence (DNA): TGTGCCAGCAGCTTGGCCGGGACAGGGAATCAGCCCCAGCATTTT. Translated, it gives CASSLAGTGNQPQHF.

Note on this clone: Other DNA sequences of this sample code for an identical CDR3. The CDR3 loop is CASSPGGSYEQYF. CDR3 nucleotide sequence: TGTGCCAGCAGCCCAGGGGGCTCCTACGAGCAGTACTTC. The V gene is TRBV12-3 or TRBV12-4, the J gene TRBJ2-7, with 7 bases aligning to TRBD1. The CDR3 length is 13 residues. The J segment lost 0 bases and the V segment lost 6 bases, leaving 2 bases of the junction unmatched.